This T cell receptor (beta chain) was documented in a study of blood T cell repertoires in COVID-19. In the study overall: The origin of the acute and convalescent COVID-19 samples was the United States, Italy and Spain. T cells, B-cell-depleted T cells, or PBMCs supplied cDNA or gDNA.

This CDR3 comprises 14 residues. Germline values: CDR1 MNHEY, CDR2 SMNVEV (reference sequence). Trimming took 5 bases from V and 15 from J, leaving 20 bases between them. Per the authors' pipeline: Amplification of reference gene primers provided the estimated nucleated cell counts. TCRdb's table, derived via immunoSEQ multiplex PCR, lists solely in-frame clones and lacks some. That table furnishes V, J and clone size, whereas the DNA furnished D and trimming. The sample has about 300,000 clones, around 87% seen once. What was sequenced was peripheral blood. The V and J genes are TRBV27 and TRBJ1-6, with D perhaps matching TRBD1 (6 bases). The receptor's source is a man between 18 and 35 years old with active or convalescent COVID-19. CDR3 in DNA: TGTGCCAGCAGTGGTGGACAGTATCAGACAGTCCTCCACTTT. It codes for CASSGGQYQTVLHF.